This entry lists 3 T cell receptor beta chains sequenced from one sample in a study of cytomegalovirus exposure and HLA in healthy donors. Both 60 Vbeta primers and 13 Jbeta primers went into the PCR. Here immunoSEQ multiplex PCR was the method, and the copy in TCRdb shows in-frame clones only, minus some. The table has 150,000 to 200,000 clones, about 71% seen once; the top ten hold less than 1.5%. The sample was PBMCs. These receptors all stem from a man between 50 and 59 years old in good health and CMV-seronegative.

This CDR3 reads CASRPSRDRVAEQYF. DNA of the CDR3: TGTGCCAGCAGACCCTCCAGGGACAGGGTTGCCGAGCAGTACTTC. V usage is TRBV27 and J usage is TRBJ2-7, with 9 bases aligning to TRBD1. CDR1 MNHEY and CDR2 SMNVEV come from the germline V gene (reference sequence). V lost 6 bases to trimming and J lost 6 bases; unmatched junction nucleotides: 12. The CDR3 is 15 residues long.

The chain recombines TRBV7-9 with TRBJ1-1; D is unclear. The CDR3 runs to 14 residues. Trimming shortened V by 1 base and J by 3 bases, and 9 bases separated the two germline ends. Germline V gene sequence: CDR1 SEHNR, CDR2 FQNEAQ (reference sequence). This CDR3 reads CASSLVGGHTEAFF. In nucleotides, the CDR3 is TGTGCCAGCAGCTTAGTTGGAGGACACACTGAAGCTTTCTTT.

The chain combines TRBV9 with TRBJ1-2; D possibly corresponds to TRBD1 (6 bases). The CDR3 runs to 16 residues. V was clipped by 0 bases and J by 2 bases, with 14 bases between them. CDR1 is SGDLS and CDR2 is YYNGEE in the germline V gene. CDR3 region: CASSVGQGMLNYGYTF. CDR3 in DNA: TGTGCCAGCAGCGTAGGGCAGGGGATGTTAAACTATGGCTACACCTTC.